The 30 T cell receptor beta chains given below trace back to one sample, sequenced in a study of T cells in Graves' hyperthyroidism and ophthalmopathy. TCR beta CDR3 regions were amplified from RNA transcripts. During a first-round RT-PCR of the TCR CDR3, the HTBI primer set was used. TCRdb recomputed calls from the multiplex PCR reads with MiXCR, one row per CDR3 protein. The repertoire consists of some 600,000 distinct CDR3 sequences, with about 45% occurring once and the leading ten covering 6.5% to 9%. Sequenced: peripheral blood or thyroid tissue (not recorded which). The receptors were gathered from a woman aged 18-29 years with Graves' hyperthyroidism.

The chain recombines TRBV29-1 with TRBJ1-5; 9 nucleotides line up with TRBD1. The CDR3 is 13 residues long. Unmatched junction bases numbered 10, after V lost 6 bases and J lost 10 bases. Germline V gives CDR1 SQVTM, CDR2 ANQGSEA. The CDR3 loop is CSVGQGHSGPQHF. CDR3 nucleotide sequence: TGCAGCGTGGGACAGGGCCACTCCGGACCCCAGCATTTT.

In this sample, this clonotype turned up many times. In nucleotides, the CDR3 is TGTGCCAGCAGTGAAGCTTCAGGAACAGGGACGGAAAAACTGTTTTTT. Protein product: CASSEASGTGTEKLFF. V gene TRBV2 combines with J gene TRBJ1-4, with TRBD1 as a possible D gene (6 bases). CDR3 length: 16 residues. Trimming removed 0 bases from V and 8 bases from J, with 16 bases in between. The germline gives CDR1 SNHLY, CDR2 FYNNEI.

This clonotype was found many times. CDR3 in DNA: TGCGCCAGCAGCTTGGCAGGACAGGGGAATTCACCCCTCCACTTT. Translating gives CASSLAGQGNSPLHF. This chain joins TRBV5-1 and TRBJ1-6; 9 bases are a match to TRBD1. Germline assignment: CDR1 SGHRS and CDR2 YFSETQ. Trimming removed 0 bases from V and 7 bases from J; junction bases left unmatched: 2. This CDR3 has 15 amino acids. Full variable domain (rest looked up from reference TRBV5-1 and TRBJ1-6): KAGVTQTPRYLIKTRGQQVTLSCSPISGHRSVSWYQQTPGQGLQFLFEYFSETQRNKGNFPGRFSGRQFSNSRSEMNVSTLELGDSALYLCASSLAGQGNSPLHFGNGTRLTVT.

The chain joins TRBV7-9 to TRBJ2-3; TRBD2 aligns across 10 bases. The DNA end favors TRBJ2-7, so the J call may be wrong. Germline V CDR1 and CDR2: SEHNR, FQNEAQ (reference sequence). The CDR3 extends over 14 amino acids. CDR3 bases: TGTGCCAGCAGCCGAGGGACTAGCGAAGATACGCAGTACTTC. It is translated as CASSRGTSEDTQYF.

CDR3 DNA: TGCGCCAGCAGCTTGGTCCGCACAGGGATGGAGACCCAGTACTTC. It yields the protein CASSLVRTGMETQYF. The chain combines TRBV5-1 with TRBJ2-5; tentatively, D is TRBD1 (6 bases). This CDR3 is 15 amino acids long. V lost 0 bases and J 5 bases, leaving 14 bases between the germline ends. CDR1 is SGHRS and CDR2 is YFSETQ in the germline V gene. Full variable domain (missing parts from reference TRBV5-1 and TRBJ2-5): KAGVTQTPRYLIKTRGQQVTLSCSPISGHRSVSWYQQTPGQGLQFLFEYFSETQRNKGNFPGRFSGRQFSNSRSEMNVSTLELGDSALYLCASSLVRTGMETQYFGPGTRLLVL.

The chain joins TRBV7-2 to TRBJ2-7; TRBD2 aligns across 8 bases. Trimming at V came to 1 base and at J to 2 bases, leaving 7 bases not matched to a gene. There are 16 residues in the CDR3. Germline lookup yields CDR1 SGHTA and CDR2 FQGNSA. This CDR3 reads CASSLVASGQPYEQYF. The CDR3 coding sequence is TGTGCCAGCAGCTTAGTGGCTAGCGGGCAACCCTACGAGCAGTACTTC.

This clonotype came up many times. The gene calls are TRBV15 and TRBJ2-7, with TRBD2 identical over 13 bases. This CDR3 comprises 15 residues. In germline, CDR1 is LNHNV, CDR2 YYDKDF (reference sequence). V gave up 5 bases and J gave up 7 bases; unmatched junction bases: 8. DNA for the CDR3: TGTGCCACCAGCGATGGACTAGCGGGAGTGGGGGAGCAGTACTTC. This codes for CATSDGLAGVGEQYF.

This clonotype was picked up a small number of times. The chain's CDR3 is CASSRMETEAFF. DNA for the CDR3: TGTGCCAGTAGTCGTATGGAGACTGAAGCTTTCTTT. The V and J genes are TRBV19 and TRBJ1-1; no definite D call. V dropped 5 bases and J dropped 5 bases, with 9 bases sitting between them. The CDR3 consists of 12 residues. Per germline, CDR1 LNHDA and CDR2 SQIVND (reference sequence).

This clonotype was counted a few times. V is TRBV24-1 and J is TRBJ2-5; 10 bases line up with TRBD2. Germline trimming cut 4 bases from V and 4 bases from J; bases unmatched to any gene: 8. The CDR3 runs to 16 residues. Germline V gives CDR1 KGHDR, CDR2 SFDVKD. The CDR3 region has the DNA TGTGCCACCAGTGAACCAGCGGGAGGGCCTTCAGAGACCCAGTACTTC. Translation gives CATSEPAGGPSETQYF.

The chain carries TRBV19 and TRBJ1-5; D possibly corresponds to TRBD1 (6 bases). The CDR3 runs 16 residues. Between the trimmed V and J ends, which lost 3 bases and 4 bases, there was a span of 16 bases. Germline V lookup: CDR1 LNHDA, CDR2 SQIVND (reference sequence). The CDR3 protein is CASSIYRDIPNQPQHF. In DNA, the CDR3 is TGTGCCAGTAGTATTTACCGGGACATACCGAATCAGCCCCAGCATTTT. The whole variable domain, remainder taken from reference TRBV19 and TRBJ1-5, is DGGITQSPKYLFRKEGQNVTLSCEQNLNHDAMYWYRQDPGQGLRLIYYSQIVNDFQKGDIAEGYSVSREKKESFPLTVTSAQKNPTAFYLCASSIYRDIPNQPQHFGDGTRLSIL.

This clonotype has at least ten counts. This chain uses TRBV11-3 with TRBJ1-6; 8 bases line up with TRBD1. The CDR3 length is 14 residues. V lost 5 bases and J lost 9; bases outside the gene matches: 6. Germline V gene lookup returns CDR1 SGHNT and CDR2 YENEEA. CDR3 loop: CASSPRGLGSPLHF. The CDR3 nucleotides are TGTGCCAGCAGCCCCAGGGGGCTCGGTTCACCCCTCCACTTT.

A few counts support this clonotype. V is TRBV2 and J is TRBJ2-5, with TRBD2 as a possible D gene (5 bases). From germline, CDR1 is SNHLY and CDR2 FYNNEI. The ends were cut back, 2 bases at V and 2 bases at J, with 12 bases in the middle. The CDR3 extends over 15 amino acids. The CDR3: CASSEMDSQQETQYF. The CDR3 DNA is TGTGCCAGCAGTGAAATGGACTCCCAGCAAGAGACCCAGTACTTC.

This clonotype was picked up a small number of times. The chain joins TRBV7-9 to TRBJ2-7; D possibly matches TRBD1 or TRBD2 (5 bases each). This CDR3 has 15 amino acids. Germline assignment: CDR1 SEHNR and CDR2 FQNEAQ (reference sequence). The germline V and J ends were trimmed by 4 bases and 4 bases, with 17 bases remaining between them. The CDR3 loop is CASSSSGGRAYEQYF. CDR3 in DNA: TGTGCCAGCAGCTCGAGTGGGGGTCGAGCGTACGAGCAGTACTTC.

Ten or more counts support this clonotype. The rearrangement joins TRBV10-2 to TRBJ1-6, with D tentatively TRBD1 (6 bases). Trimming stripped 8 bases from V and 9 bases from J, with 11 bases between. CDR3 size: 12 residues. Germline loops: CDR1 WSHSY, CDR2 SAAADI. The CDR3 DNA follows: TGCGCCAGCCTACAGGGAACTTCACCCCTCCACTTT. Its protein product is CASLQGTSPLHF.

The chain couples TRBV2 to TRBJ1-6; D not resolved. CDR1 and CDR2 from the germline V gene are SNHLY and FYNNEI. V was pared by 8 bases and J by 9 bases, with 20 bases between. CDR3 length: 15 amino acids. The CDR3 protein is CASSPSDGQSSPLHF. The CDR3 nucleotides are TGTGCCAGCTCACCTTCGGACGGTCAAAGTTCACCCCTCCACTTT.

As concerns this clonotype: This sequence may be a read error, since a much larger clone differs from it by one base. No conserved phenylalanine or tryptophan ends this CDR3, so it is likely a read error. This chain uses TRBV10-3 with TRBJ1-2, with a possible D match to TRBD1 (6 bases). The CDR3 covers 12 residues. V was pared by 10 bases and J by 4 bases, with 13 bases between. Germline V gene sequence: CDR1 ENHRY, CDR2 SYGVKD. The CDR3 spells CATRGEVYGYTL. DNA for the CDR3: TGTGCCACCAGGGGAGAGGTCTATGGCTACACCCTC.

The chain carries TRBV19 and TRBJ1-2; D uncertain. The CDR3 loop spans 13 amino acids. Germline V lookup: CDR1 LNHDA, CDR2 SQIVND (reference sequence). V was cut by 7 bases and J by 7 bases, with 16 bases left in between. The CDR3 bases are TGTGCCAGTAAGAACTCCCGCGGTAGTGGCTACACCTTC. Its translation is CASKNSRGSGYTF.

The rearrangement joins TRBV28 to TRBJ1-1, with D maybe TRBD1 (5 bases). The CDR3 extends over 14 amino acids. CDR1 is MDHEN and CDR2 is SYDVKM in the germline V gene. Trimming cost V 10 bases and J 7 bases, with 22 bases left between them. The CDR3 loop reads CATSSQAGRSEAFF. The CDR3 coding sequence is TGTGCCACCAGCAGCCAAGCAGGGCGGAGTGAAGCTTTCTTT. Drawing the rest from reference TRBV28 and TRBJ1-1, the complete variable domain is DVKVTQSSRYLVKRTGEKVFLECVQDMDHENMFWYRQDPGLGLRLIYFSYDVKMKEKGDIPEGYSVSREKKERFSLILESASTNQTSMYLCATSSQAGRSEAFFGQGTRLTVV.

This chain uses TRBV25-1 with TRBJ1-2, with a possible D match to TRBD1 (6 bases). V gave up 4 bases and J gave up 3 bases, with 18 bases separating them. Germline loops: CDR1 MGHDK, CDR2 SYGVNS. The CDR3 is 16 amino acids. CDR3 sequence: CASSARDIYRDYGYTF. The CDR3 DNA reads TGTGCCAGCAGTGCTAGAGATATTTACAGGGACTATGGCTACACCTTC.

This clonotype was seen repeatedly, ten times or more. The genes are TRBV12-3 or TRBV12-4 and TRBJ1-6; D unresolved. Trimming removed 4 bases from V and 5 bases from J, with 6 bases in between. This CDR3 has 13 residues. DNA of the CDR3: TGTGCCAGCAGTTGGGCGGATAATTCACCCCTCCACTTT. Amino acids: CASSWADNSPLHF.

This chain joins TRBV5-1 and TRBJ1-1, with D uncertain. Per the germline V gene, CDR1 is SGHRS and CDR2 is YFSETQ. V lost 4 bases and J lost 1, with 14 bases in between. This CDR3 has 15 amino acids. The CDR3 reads CASSPTGSSNTEAFF. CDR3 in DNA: TGCGCCAGCAGCCCCACGGGATCATCGAACACTGAAGCTTTCTTT.

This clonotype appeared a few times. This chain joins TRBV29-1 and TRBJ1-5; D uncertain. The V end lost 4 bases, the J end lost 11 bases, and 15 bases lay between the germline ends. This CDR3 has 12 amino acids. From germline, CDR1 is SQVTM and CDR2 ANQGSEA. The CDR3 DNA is TGCAGCGTTGTGATGGTGAGAGAGACCCAGCATTTT. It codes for CSVVMVRETQHF. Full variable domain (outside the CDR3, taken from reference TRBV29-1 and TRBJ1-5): SAVISQKPSRDICQRGTSLTIQCQVDSQVTMMFWYRQQPGQSLTLIATANQGSEATYESGFVIDKFPISRPNLTFSTLTVSNMSPEDSSIYLCSVVMVRETQHFGDGTRLSIL.

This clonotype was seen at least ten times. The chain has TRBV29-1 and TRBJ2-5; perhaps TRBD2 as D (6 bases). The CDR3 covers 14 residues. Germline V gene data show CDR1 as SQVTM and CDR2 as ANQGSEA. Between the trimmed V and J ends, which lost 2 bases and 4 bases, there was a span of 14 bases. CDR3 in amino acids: CSVETGRRVETQYF. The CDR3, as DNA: TGCAGCGTTGAAACCGGGAGAAGGGTAGAGACCCAGTACTTC. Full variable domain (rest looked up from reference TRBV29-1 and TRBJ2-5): SAVISQKPSRDICQRGTSLTIQCQVDSQVTMMFWYRQQPGQSLTLIATANQGSEATYESGFVIDKFPISRPNLTFSTLTVSNMSPEDSSIYLCSVETGRRVETQYFGPGTRLLVL.

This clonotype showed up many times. The CDR3: CSWGRDEQYF. CDR3 bases: TGCAGCTGGGGGCGCGACGAGCAGTACTTC. The rearrangement links TRBV20-1 to TRBJ2-7; TRBD1 might be the D (6 bases). In germline, CDR1 is DFQATT, CDR2 SNEGSKA (reference sequence). The length of the CDR3 is 10 residues.

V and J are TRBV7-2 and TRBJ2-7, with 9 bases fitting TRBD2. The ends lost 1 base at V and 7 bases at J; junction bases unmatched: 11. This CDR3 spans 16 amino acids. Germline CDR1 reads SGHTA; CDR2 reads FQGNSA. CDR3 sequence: CASSLVGGRASDEQYF. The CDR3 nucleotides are TGTGCCAGCAGCTTAGTTGGCGGGAGGGCCTCCGATGAGCAGTACTTC.

CDR3 residues: CASRYRGDQPQHF. The CDR3 coding sequence is TGTGCCAGCCGATACAGGGGTGATCAGCCCCAGCATTTT. This chain joins TRBV13 and TRBJ1-5; 7 positions agree with TRBD1. V shed 8 bases and J 5 bases; nucleotides not matched to a gene: 6. Germline V gives CDR1 PRHDT, CDR2 FYEKMQ (reference sequence). The CDR3 has 13 residues.

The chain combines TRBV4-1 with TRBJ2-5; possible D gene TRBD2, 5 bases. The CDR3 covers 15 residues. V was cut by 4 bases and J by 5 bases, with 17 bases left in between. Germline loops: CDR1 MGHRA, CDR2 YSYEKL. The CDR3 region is CASSPTTGRRETQYF. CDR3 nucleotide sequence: TGCGCCAGCAGCCCCACGACGGGCAGGAGGGAGACCCAGTACTTC.

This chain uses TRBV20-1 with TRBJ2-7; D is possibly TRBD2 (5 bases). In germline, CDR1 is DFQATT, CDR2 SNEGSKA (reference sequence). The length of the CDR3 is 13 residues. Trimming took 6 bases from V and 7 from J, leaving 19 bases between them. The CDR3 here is CSANGLPADEQYF. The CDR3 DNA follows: TGCAGTGCAAACGGACTGCCCGCGGATGAGCAGTACTTC.

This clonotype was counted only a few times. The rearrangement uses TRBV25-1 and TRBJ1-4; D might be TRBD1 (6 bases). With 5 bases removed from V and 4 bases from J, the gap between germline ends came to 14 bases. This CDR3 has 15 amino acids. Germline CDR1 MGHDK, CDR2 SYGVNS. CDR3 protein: CASSSQGSGNEKLFF. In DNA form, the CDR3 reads TGTGCCAGCAGTTCTCAGGGGTCCGGTAATGAAAAACTGTTTTTT.

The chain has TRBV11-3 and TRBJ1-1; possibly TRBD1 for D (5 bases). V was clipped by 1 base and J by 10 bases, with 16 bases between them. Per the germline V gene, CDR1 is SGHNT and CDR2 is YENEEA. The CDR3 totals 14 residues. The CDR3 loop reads CASSLGDRQSAAFF. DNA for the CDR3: TGTGCCAGCAGCTTAGGCGATCGACAGTCCGCAGCTTTCTTT.